The sample holds one count of the clone carrying this T cell receptor (beta chain). The record originates from a study of blood T cell repertoires in COVID-19. Study context: Sources were T cells, B-cell-depleted T cells, or PBMCs; the material itself was cDNA or gDNA.

V was cut by 4 bases and J by 1 base, with 16 bases left in between. Germline V CDR1 and CDR2: SEHNR, FQNEAQ (reference sequence). The CDR3 is 16 residues long. Measured with immunoSEQ multiplex PCR; TCRdb has only the in-frame clones, and not every one. The sample includes approximately 300,000 clones, 89% of them seen just once. Patients at the Seattle site were enrolled during active infection and followed longitudinally. Input material: peripheral blood. This chain uses TRBV7-9 with TRBJ2-5; a possible D gene is TRBD2 (6 bases). The TCR was taken from a woman aged 25 to 45 with COVID-19, enrolled during active disease. This chain's CDR3 is CASSSIVGGAQETQYF. Written as DNA, the CDR3 is TGTGCCAGCAGCTCCATTGTGGGCGGGGCCCAAGAGACCCAGTACTTC.